This TCR beta chain derives from a study of cytomegalovirus exposure and HLA in healthy donors. Study results and caveats: In vitro data verified three CMV-associated chains as specific for CMV antigens. An analysis that was carried out later associated approximately 15,000 TCR beta sequences with HLA alleles at 0.05 false discovery rate. Equally common other TCR beta chains were less clonally expanded than HLA-associated ones, a later analysis found.

PCR involved 60 Vbeta and 13 Jbeta primers. The authors' processing: Among the unique TCR beta chains that a later analysis counted, about 85 million in all, roughly 11 million were shared. Sequenced by immunoSEQ multiplex PCR; TCRdb stores in-frame clones only, minus some. V and J calls and clone size follow that table, whereas D and trimming were derived from the DNA. This table holds 130,000 or so clones, roughly three quarters found once. This CDR3 is 18 amino acids long. J was trimmed by 6 bases and V by 4 bases; bases with no gene match: 15. Germline CDR1 and CDR2: LGHNA and YSLEER. On this clone itself: Antigen specificity is unknown.

This sequence originates from a woman aged 40 to 50 in good health and CMV-seronegative. Sequenced material: PBMCs. This chain uses TRBV4-3 with TRBJ2-3; 11 bases map to TRBD1. The CDR3 reads CASSPEAPGQGASDTQYF. CDR3 nucleotides: TGCGCCAGCAGCCCAGAGGCCCCCGGACAGGGGGCATCCGATACGCAGTATTTT.